This paragraph covers one TCR beta chain sequence. This clonotype was seen at least ten times. The antigen it binds to is not known. There are no base qualities to consult, and no much larger clone falls within one base. This was a case-control study nested in a cohort of healthcare workers in London, UK, who had nasopharyngeal swab PCR tests and blood samples taken every week. Between 23 and 31 March 2020, the week of the UK lockdown, healthcare workers were enrolled and then followed up weekly for as long as 16 weeks. The sample originates from a study of early T cells in non-severe SARS-CoV-2 infection (dated by TCRdb to about 2021). For the wider study: Because TCR sequencing was done on bulk RNA from unsorted whole blood, the alpha and beta chains could not be paired. Points the paper makes about the study in general: Matching against VDJdb was skewed toward anti-spike CD8 responses, likely underestimated virus-specific expansions, and missed private and CD4 specificities.

The library relied on 5' RACE. The sample was run on a NextSeq 500. To correct for sequencing error and PCR bias, the TCR library protocol tagged individual cDNA molecules with unique molecular identifiers. Sequencing covered both TCR alpha and beta chains, and within each sample the abundances of alpha and beta sequences were tightly co-correlated. In the original analysis: V gene, J gene and CDR3 annotation of TCR sequences was performed with Decombinator V4. Expanded TCRs were defined as changing significantly between any two time points under a Poisson model with p below 0.0001. TCR abundances were normalised to the total number of TCRs sequenced per sample and expressed as counts per million. MAIT TCRs were defined by TRAV1-2 paired with TRAJ12, TRAJ20 or TRAJ33, and iNKT TCRs by TRAV10 paired with TRAJ18. VDJdb, accessed 1 November 2021, was searched for CMV, EBV and SARS-CoV-2 annotated TCRs, with TCRs annotated for multiple antigens excluded. TCRdb reran the public reads through fastp at Q25 and MiXCR, keeping productive beta chains. Entries are consolidated by CDR3 protein sequence, retaining the most common genes and DNA. The V and J calls follow TCRdb's processing rather than the paper's. This sample is represented by around 40,000 distinct CDR3 sequences; 5% to 6.5% of them were singletons. Approximately 4.6% of the sample lies in the top ten.

CDR1 and CDR2 are drawn from the germline V gene (reference sequence): DFQATT, SNEGSKA. Reading from cysteine to phenylalanine, the CDR3 counts 12 amino acids. Just CDR3 DNA is preserved here, 36 bases in frame from base 1. V has 5 bases trimmed and J has 7 bases trimmed; junction bases matching no gene number 8. This receptor was taken from an adult who was a healthcare worker with PCR-confirmed SARS-CoV-2 infection or an uninfected control (not recorded which). The sequence links TRBV20-1 to TRBJ2-7, with 7 central nucleotides matching TRBD1. Sequencing was performed on whole blood. The CDR3 corresponds to CSAGRGQGEQYF. Read as DNA, the sequence is TGCAGTGCTGGTAGGGGGCAGGGAGAGCAGTACTTC.